This is a list of T cell receptor beta chains from one sample in a study of radiotherapy plus CTLA-4 blockade in lung cancer. Assay used: immunoSEQ multiplex PCR; TCRdb lists only in-frame clones, some missing. The table records tens of thousands of clones, 65% to 80% of them present only once. The sequencing here drew on peripheral blood, taken from a patient treated with radiotherapy plus ipilimumab. The source is a human donor with non-small cell lung cancer who had a complete response to radiotherapy plus ipilimumab. Each CDR3 is given with its conserved first and last residue. D genes are given only for firm matches. The size field is filled for only some rows; it gives once, few, many or a size class.

>TRBV7-2|TRBD1|once|TRBJ2-5
TGTGCCAGCGCCGGGACAGGGACTGTTGAGACCCAGTACTTC
CASAGTGTVETQYF
>TRBV10-3|-|-|TRBJ2-1
TGTGCCATCAGTCTTGACAGGAGCCAGCGCAATGAGCAGTTCTTC
CAISLDRSQRNEQFF
>TRBV4-1|TRBD2|-|TRBJ2-1
TGCGCCAGCAGCCACCCTAAAGGTAGCGGGGGGCCGTTGACTTACAATGAGCAGTTCTTC
CASSHPKGSGGPLTYNEQFF
>TRBV28|-|-|TRBJ1-2
TGTGCCAGCAGGCCGACTGATTACTATGGCTACACCTTC
CASRPTDYYGYTF
>TRBV10-3|TRBD1|-|TRBJ2-3
TGTGCCACGACCGAAGGGGGCCCCACAGATACGCAGTATTTT
CATTEGGPTDTQYF
>TRBV30|TRBD2|-|TRBJ2-1
TGTGCCTGGAGTCGGGCTAGCGGTCCGTCAGAGCAGTTCTTC
CAWSRASGPSEQFF
>TRBV7-2|-|-|TRBJ1-5
TGTGCCAGCAGCTTATTCGAGGGTAGCAATCAGCCCCAGCATTTT
CASSLFEGSNQPQHF
>TRBV7-8|-|-|TRBJ2-1
TGTGCCAGCAGCTTACTGGCGGCTAGCTCCTACAATGAGCAGTTCTTC
CASSLLAASSYNEQFF
>TRBV4-1|-|few|TRBJ1-6
TGCGCCAGCAGCCAAGCTACGGACGGCCAAACTTCCTATTCACCCCTCCACTTT
CASSQATDGQTSYSPLHF
>TRBV9|-|-|TRBJ2-1
TGTGCCAGCAGCGTAGGAATCTACAATGAGCAGTTCTTC
CASSVGIYNEQFF
>TRBV27|TRBD1|-|TRBJ1-1
TGTGCCAGCAGTTTCGACAGGGCCACTGAAGCTTTCTTT
CASSFDRATEAFF
>TRBV7-2|-|-|TRBJ1-4
TGTGCCAGCAACATGGGGGGTGCAACTAATGAAAAACTGTTTTTT
CASNMGGATNEKLFF
>TRBV4-1|TRBD1|-|TRBJ2-5
TGCGCCAGCAGCCAGGGGGACAGGGGGCAAGAGACCCAGTACTTC
CASSQGDRGQETQYF
>TRBV9|TRBD2|once|TRBJ2-5
TGTGCCAGCAGCGTAGAGCGGGGCTATCCAGAGACCCAGTACTTC
CASSVERGYPETQYF
>TRBV5-1|-|few|TRBJ2-3
TGCGCCAGCAGTGAGCAACTATTGCGGGATACGCAGTATTTT
CASSEQLLRDTQYF
>TRBV4-3|-|-|TRBJ2-6
TGCGCCAGCAGCCAAGGGACTCCCGGGGCCAACGTCCTGACTTTC
CASSQGTPGANVLTF
>TRBV5-1|-|-|TRBJ2-5
TGCGCCAGCAGCTTGGCGGTAGCCCCACAAGAGACCCAGTACTTC
CASSLAVAPQETQYF
>TRBV7-2|-|-|TRBJ1-5
TGTGCCAGCAGCCAAAACCTCGATCAGCCCCAGCATTTT
CASSQNLDQPQHF
>TRBV5-1|TRBD1|-|TRBJ2-3
TGCGCCAGCAGCGTACAGGGGGAAACAGATACGCAGTATTTT
CASSVQGETDTQYF
>TRBV2|-|few|TRBJ1-5
TGTGCCAGCAGCAGGTATAGCAATCAGCCCCAGCATTTT
CASSRYSNQPQHF